Sequencing of this T cell receptor beta chain was carried out in a study of shared clonotypes between healthy human individuals. Study-wide findings and caveats: Four donors shared around 5.2% of their naive CD4 clonotypes. The generation probabilities recorded for non-shared clonotypes fell below those of clonotypes shared by all four donors.

Looked up from germline, CDR1 is SGHRS and CDR2 is YFSETQ. After removal of 3 bases from V and 1 base from J, the junction contained 10 bases not matched to a gene. The CDR3 is 17 amino acids. This clone showed up just a few times. Its antigen is not identified. Each cell subset's genomic DNA was divided evenly among several immunoSEQ plates. TCRdb's copy holds only in-frame clones and misses some; the assay was immunoSEQ multiplex PCR. The sample carries about 110,000 clones, 67% recorded once. This sequence joins TRBV5-1 and TRBJ2-4, with TRBD1 matching 7 bases. This receptor was identified in a woman in her 30s in good health. What was sequenced was memory CD8+ T cells sorted from blood. Subset specified: CD45RO+ cells pooled with CCR7-negative TemRA cells. The CDR3 bases are TGCGCCAGCAGCTACCTTACAGGGGAAGGTGCCAAAAACATTCAGTACTTC. Amino acids: CASSYLTGEGAKNIQYF.